Following are 32 T cell receptor beta chains from one sample sequenced in a study of response to subunit inactivated influenza vaccine (dated by TCRdb to 2016 to 2018). The library was made by RT-PCR. Sequenced using an Illumina HiSeq 2500. TCRdb reprocessing: public reads trimmed at Q25 with fastp, clones called with MiXCR, in-frame beta chains kept. When rows share a CDR3 protein, they turn into one entry using the most common DNA and genes. In all, the sample holds about 530,000 distinct CDR3 sequences, and about 11% of those were seen once. The ten biggest clones cover about a tenth of the sample. The sequenced sample was PBMCs from blood, obtained on the day of vaccination. The origin of the receptors is a man aged 45-65 years who received an inactivated influenza vaccine. Donor details come from another sample of the same person, matched by shared clones.

This clonotype came up many times. The chain has TRBV27 and TRBJ2-1; D might be TRBD2 (5 bases). Trimming left V 2 bases short and J 9 bases short, with 11 bases between. This CDR3 comprises 13 residues. Germline V CDR1 and CDR2: MNHEY, SMNVEV (reference sequence). Written as DNA, the CDR3 is TGTGCCAGCAGTTTAACTCTAGGAGGTGAGCAGTTCTTC. Translation gives CASSLTLGGEQFF.

In this sample, this clonotype turned up many times. The gene calls are TRBV20-1 and TRBJ2-7, with 7 bases aligning to TRBD2. Germline trimming cut 3 bases from V and 2 bases from J; bases unmatched to any gene: 4. Germline lookup yields CDR1 DFQATT and CDR2 SNEGSKA (reference sequence). The CDR3 covers 13 residues. The CDR3, as DNA: TGCAGTGCTAGGCCGACTAGCACCTACGAGCAGTACTTC. Protein sequence: CSARPTSTYEQYF.

In this sample, this clonotype turned up a few times. This chain joins TRBV19 and TRBJ2-7; D is perhaps TRBD1 or TRBD2 (5 bases each). V was clipped by 6 bases and J by 2 bases, with 17 bases between them. CDR1 LNHDA and CDR2 SQIVND come from the germline V gene (reference sequence). The CDR3 extends over 15 amino acids. The CDR3: CASRDPGAAAYEQYF. For the CDR3, the DNA is TGTGCCAGTAGGGACCCCGGGGCGGCCGCCTACGAGCAGTACTTC.

This clonotype came up a few times. The CDR3, as DNA: TGCGCCAGCAGCTTGACGGCAGGGGGCCCGGGGGAGCTGTTTTTT. Translating gives CASSLTAGGPGELFF. The genes are TRBV5-1 and TRBJ2-2, with 8 bases matching TRBD1. Germline V gives CDR1 SGHRS, CDR2 YFSETQ. CDR3 length equals 15 residues. After removal of 1 base from V and 8 bases from J, the junction contained 7 bases not matched to a gene.

This clonotype showed up just a few times. The J gene is TRBJ1-6, the V gene TRBV6-1; perhaps TRBD1 as D (6 bases). Germline-derived CDR1 and CDR2 are MNHNS and SASEGT. Trimming pared 5 bases from V and 5 bases from J, leaving 16 bases between. This CDR3 has 16 residues. The CDR3 protein is CASSQGRGSDNSPLHF. CDR3 sequence (DNA): TGTGCCAGCAGTCAGGGGCGGGGTTCGGATAATTCACCCCTCCACTTT.

This clonotype was observed a few times. The J gene is TRBJ2-1, the V gene TRBV5-1; 7 bases are a match to TRBD2. The J segment lost 4 bases and the V segment lost 2 bases, leaving 12 bases of the junction unmatched. The CDR3 sequence is 17 residues long. The germline V gene encodes CDR1 SGHRS and CDR2 YFSETQ. CDR3 in DNA: TGCGCCAGCAGCTTAAGTTCGGGGCGGGAGTGGTACAATGAGCAGTTCTTC. This sequence encodes CASSLSSGREWYNEQFF.

As regards this clonotype: A much more abundant neighbour one base away suggests this may be a read error. The V gene is TRBV20-1, the J gene TRBJ1-1; D gene unclear. The V and J ends lost 3 bases and 1 base respectively, with 6 bases between them. The CDR3 has 12 amino acids. CDR1 DFQATT and CDR2 SNEGSKA come from the germline V gene (reference sequence). For the CDR3, the DNA is TGCAGTGCTAGCACACAGAACACTGAAGCTTTCTTT. It yields the protein CSASTQNTEAFF.

The chain links TRBV11-2 to TRBJ2-1; 9 bases align to TRBD2. The CDR3 is 15 residues long. V shed 5 bases, J shed 7 bases, and the junction held 9 bases outside the gene matches. Germline CDR1 SGHAT, CDR2 FQNNGV. CDR3: CASSISGTSSNEQFF. The CDR3, as DNA: TGTGCCAGCAGCATTTCCGGGACTAGCTCTAATGAGCAGTTCTTC.

Points on this clonotype: This may be a read error, as it is one base from a much larger clone. The chain recombines TRBV27 with TRBJ2-7; D possibly corresponds to TRBD1 (7 bases). Germline V gene lookup returns CDR1 MNHEY and CDR2 SMNVEV (reference sequence). CDR3 length: 16 residues. The CDR3 protein is CASSSSPRGATYVQYF. In DNA form, the CDR3 reads TGTGCCAGCAGTTCCTCCCCCAGGGGGGCAACCTACGTGCAGTACTTC.

The rearrangement uses TRBV3-1 and TRBJ2-5; 8 bases are shared with TRBD2. The V gene end was trimmed by 0 bases and the J gene end by 3 bases; junction bases not matched to a gene: 6. Germline CDR1 is LGHDT and CDR2 is YNNKEL (reference sequence). The CDR3 totals 16 residues. The chain's CDR3 is CASSQELAGGKETQYF. CDR3 DNA sequence: TGTGCCAGCAGCCAAGAGTTGGCGGGAGGTAAAGAGACCCAGTACTTC.

There are a few counts of this clonotype. The V gene is TRBV5-8, the J gene TRBJ2-7, with TRBD2 matching 7 bases. V lost 4 bases, J lost 4 bases, and 8 bases stayed unmatched. This CDR3 contains 14 residues. Germline loops: CDR1 SGHTS, CDR2 YDEGEE. The CDR3 loop is CASSDRRERYEQYF. In nucleotides, the CDR3 is TGTGCCAGCAGCGACCGGCGGGAGAGATACGAGCAGTACTTC.

This clonotype has a handful of counts. The chain has TRBV24-1 and TRBJ1-5, with unresolved D. The V gene's germline CDR1 is KGHDR and CDR2 SFDVKD. V dropped 5 bases and J dropped 0 bases, with 7 bases sitting between them. The CDR3 length is 14 residues. The CDR3 DNA reads as TGTGCCACCAGTGGAGGGTATAGCAATCAGCCCCAGCATTTT. Translating it yields CATSGGYSNQPQHF.

This clonotype was seen more than once but under ten times. The chain couples TRBV6-2 or TRBV6-3 to TRBJ2-1; 12 bases align to TRBD2. Germline V gene sequence: CDR1 MNHEY, CDR2 SVGEGT. Trimming removed 7 bases from V and 6 bases from J; junction bases left unmatched: 7. This CDR3 has 15 amino acids. This CDR3 reads CASTLASGRANEQFF. Here the CDR3 DNA reads TGTGCCAGCACCTTGGCTAGCGGGAGGGCCAATGAGCAGTTCTTC.

J is TRBJ2-1 and V is TRBV6-1, with D unclear. CDR1 is MNHNS, CDR2 SASEGT, per germline. The CDR3 length is 12 residues. The V gene lost 4 bases and the J gene lost 6 bases, with 7 bases spanning the gap. CDR3 protein: CASSVNTNEQFF. Here the CDR3 DNA reads TGTGCCAGCAGTGTCAACACCAATGAGCAGTTCTTC.

This clonotype turned up a few times. The chain employs TRBV11-2 and TRBJ2-7, with TRBD2 as a possible D gene (5 bases). CDR3 length equals 16 residues. Trimming took 4 bases from V and 0 from J, leaving 16 bases between them. Germline CDR1 reads SGHAT; CDR2 reads FQNNGV. CDR3 residues: CASSYNPRDFSYEQYF. As DNA, the CDR3 is TGTGCCAGCAGCTATAACCCCCGGGATTTCTCCTACGAGCAGTACTTC.

This clonotype was detected many times. The rearrangement links TRBV6-1 to TRBJ2-5; the D gene is possibly TRBD2 (6 bases). V was clipped by 5 bases and J by 0 bases, with 13 bases between them. Germline V gives CDR1 MNHNS, CDR2 SASEGT. This CDR3 contains 15 residues. CDR3 loop: CASSQGLPYQETQYF. DNA for the CDR3: TGTGCCAGCAGTCAAGGACTACCGTACCAAGAGACCCAGTACTTC.

This clonotype appeared many times. The chain recombines TRBV12-3 or TRBV12-4 with TRBJ1-2; perhaps TRBD1 as D (5 bases). V was pared by 3 bases and J by 8 bases, with 13 bases between. This CDR3 is 13 amino acids long. Written as DNA, the CDR3 is TGTGCCAGCAGTTTGACCAGGGTGAAGGGCTACACCTTC. Residues: CASSLTRVKGYTF.

Comment on this clonotype: One end of the junction is discordant with germline, which a read error may explain. The chain couples TRBV5-1 to TRBJ2-3; 7 nucleotides align to TRBD2. Per germline, CDR1 SGHRS and CDR2 YFSETQ. CDR3 length equals 13 residues. This CDR3 reads CASSPGLEDTHYF. In DNA, the CDR3 is TGCGCCAGCAGCCCAGGACTAGAAGATACGCACTATTTT.

This clonotype has a count of ten or more. CDR3 amino acids: CASSFFGAQETQYF. The CDR3 region has the DNA TGTGCCAGCAGTTTTTTTGGGGCGCAAGAGACCCAGTACTTC. V is TRBV12-3 or TRBV12-4 and J is TRBJ2-5; perhaps TRBD1 as D (5 bases). The V gene lost 3 bases and the J gene lost 2 bases, with 10 bases spanning the gap. This CDR3 has 14 amino acids.

This clonotype has just a few counts. This chain joins TRBV2 and TRBJ2-1; D unclear. CDR1 and CDR2 from the germline V gene are SNHLY and FYNNEI. V was pared by 6 bases and J by 12 bases, with 18 bases between. There are 13 residues in the CDR3. CDR3 sequence (DNA): TGTGCCAGCAGCCCACACCAGGAAAGTCCGCAGTTCTTC. It yields the protein CASSPHQESPQFF.

This clonotype has just a few counts. The chain employs TRBV7-6 and TRBJ1-1; a possible D gene is TRBD1 (5 bases). The V gene lost 2 bases and the J gene lost 1 base, with 11 bases spanning the gap. Germline V gives CDR1 SGHVS, CDR2 FNYEAQ. The CDR3 is 15 residues long. The CDR3 bases are TGTGCCAGCAGCTTAACGTCCCAGGGGAACACTGAAGCTTTCTTT. As protein: CASSLTSQGNTEAFF.

This clonotype was seen more than once but under ten times. The chain carries TRBV27 and TRBJ2-3; TRBD2 aligns across 8 bases. There are 18 residues in the CDR3. Losses at the gene ends were 1 base for V and 1 base for J; bases not matched to a gene: 10. Germline CDR1 is MNHEY and CDR2 is SMNVEV (reference sequence). In DNA, the CDR3 is TGTGCCAGCAGTTTATTATTTCCTAGCGGGCTCGGCACAGATACGCAGTATTTT. Its translation is CASSLLFPSGLGTDTQYF.

This clonotype was seen ten or more times. The V gene is TRBV3-1, the J gene TRBJ2-1, with a possible D match to TRBD2 (6 bases). V was trimmed by 5 bases and J by 9 bases, leaving 17 bases between them. Germline V gene sequence: CDR1 LGHDT, CDR2 YNNKEL (reference sequence). The CDR3 loop spans 14 amino acids. The chain's CDR3 is CASSSRDSYFEQFF. CDR3 DNA sequence: TGTGCCAGCAGCTCCCGGGACTCCTACTTTGAGCAGTTCTTC.

This clonotype was detected a few times. V is TRBV19 and J is TRBJ2-1; D is unresolved. V lost 1 base to trimming and J lost 5 bases, with 12 bases between them. Germline V CDR1 and CDR2: LNHDA, SQIVND (reference sequence). This CDR3 is built from 15 residues. The CDR3 sequence is CASSIGLKINNEQFF. CDR3 bases: TGTGCCAGTAGTATAGGCCTGAAAATTAACAATGAGCAGTTCTTC. The variable domain in full, completed from reference TRBV19 and TRBJ2-1, reads DGGITQSPKYLFRKEGQNVTLSCEQNLNHDAMYWYRQDPGQGLRLIYYSQIVNDFQKGDIAEGYSVSREKKESFPLTVTSAQKNPTAFYLCASSIGLKINNEQFFGPGTRLTVL.

This clonotype occurred many times. The rearrangement joins TRBV12-3 or TRBV12-4 to TRBJ1-1; D gene uncertain. Trimming took off 5 bases at V and 4 bases at J, with 20 bases between the two ends. The CDR3 is made up of 16 amino acids. DNA of the CDR3: TGTGCCAGCAGTAACCCCGGGAGCTGGTGGGGCACTGAAGCTTTCTTT. It yields the protein CASSNPGSWWGTEAFF.

J is TRBJ1-2 and V is TRBV14; D gene unclear. Germline values: CDR1 SGHDN, CDR2 FVKESK. The CDR3 is 12 amino acids. The V and J ends lost 2 bases and 4 bases respectively, with 5 bases between them. CDR3 sequence reads: CASSQFSYGYTF. DNA for the CDR3: TGTGCCAGCAGCCAATTCTCCTATGGCTACACCTTC.

This clonotype turned up a few times. The chain carries TRBV6-2 or TRBV6-3 and TRBJ2-5; 9 bases map to TRBD1. The CDR3 runs to 16 residues. V trimming: 0 bases; J trimming: 4 bases; junction bases outside the gene matches: 6. Germline loops: CDR1 MNHEY, CDR2 SVGEGT. The CDR3 region has the DNA TGTGCCAGCAGTTACTCATCCACAGGGGGCAGAGAGACCCAGTACTTC. It specifies CASSYSSTGGRETQYF.

In DNA, the CDR3 is TGTGCCAGCAGCTTACATCGGGTTGGGGATGGCAATCAGCCCCAGCATTTT. It codes for CASSLHRVGDGNQPQHF. V and J are TRBV7-9 and TRBJ1-5; no definite D call. The CDR3 contains 17 residues. The ends were cut back, 2 bases at V and 2 bases at J, with 16 bases in the middle. Germline CDR1 is SEHNR and CDR2 is FQNEAQ (reference sequence).

This chain joins TRBV7-9 and TRBJ2-1, with a tentative D call TRBD2 (6 bases). This CDR3 contains 15 residues. Per germline, CDR1 SEHNR and CDR2 FQNEAQ (reference sequence). Trimming took off 7 bases at V and 3 bases at J, with 16 bases between the two ends. The CDR3 coding sequence is TGTGCCAGCACCTCACGGGGAGGCAACTACAATGAGCAGTTCTTC. As protein: CASTSRGGNYNEQFF.

This clonotype was seen a few times. The rearrangement uses TRBV9 and TRBJ2-3, with D uncertain. V shed 0 bases and J shed 4 bases, with 9 bases lying between them. Germline CDR1 is SGDLS and CDR2 is YYNGEE. The CDR3 length is 14 residues. The CDR3: CASSVEWESDTQYF. The CDR3 DNA reads TGTGCCAGCAGCGTAGAGTGGGAATCAGATACGCAGTATTTT.

This clonotype was counted ten times or more. CDR3 protein: CASSQDRVGQETQYF. The CDR3 coding sequence is TGCGCCAGCAGCCAAGATCGGGTGGGTCAAGAGACCCAGTACTTC. The chain recombines TRBV4-3 with TRBJ2-5; D gene unclear. V dropped 0 bases and J dropped 2 bases, with 10 bases sitting between them. Germline V gene sequence: CDR1 LGHNA, CDR2 YSLEER. This CDR3 contains 15 residues.

The chain has TRBV4-1 and TRBJ2-1; a weak D match, TRBD2 (5 bases). In germline, CDR1 is MGHRA, CDR2 YSYEKL. The CDR3 length is 16 residues. With 4 bases removed from V and 9 bases from J, the gap between germline ends came to 22 bases. The CDR3 loop is CASSPPSGMQFGEQFF. In nucleotides, the CDR3 is TGCGCCAGCAGCCCCCCCTCCGGGATGCAATTCGGTGAGCAGTTCTTC.